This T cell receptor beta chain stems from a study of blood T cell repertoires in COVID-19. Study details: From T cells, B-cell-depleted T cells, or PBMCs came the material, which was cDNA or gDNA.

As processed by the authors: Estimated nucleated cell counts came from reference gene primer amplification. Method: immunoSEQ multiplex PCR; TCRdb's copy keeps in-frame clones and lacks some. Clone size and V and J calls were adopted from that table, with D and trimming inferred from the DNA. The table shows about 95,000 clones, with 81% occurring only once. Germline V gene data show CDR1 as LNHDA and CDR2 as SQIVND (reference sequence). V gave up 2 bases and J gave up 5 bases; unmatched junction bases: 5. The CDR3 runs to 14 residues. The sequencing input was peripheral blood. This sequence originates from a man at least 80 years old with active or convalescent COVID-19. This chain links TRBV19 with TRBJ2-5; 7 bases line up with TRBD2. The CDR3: CASSISSGGETQYF. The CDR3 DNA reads TGTGCCAGTAGTATATCTAGCGGAGGTGAGACCCAGTACTTC.